This T cell receptor beta chain originates from a study of cytomegalovirus exposure and HLA in healthy donors. Notes on the study in general: Some segments of the V type, notably TRBV6-2 and TRBV6-3, were excluded as indistinguishable. Among TCR sequences, most were rare, though some public TCRs appeared in many donors. The study had only CMV serostatus as immune exposure information.

The primer mix had 60 Vbeta and 13 Jbeta primers. Assay used: immunoSEQ multiplex PCR; TCRdb lists only in-frame clones, some missing. The sample lists roughly 100,000 clones; roughly four fifths were seen once. Donors were nominally healthy when sampled, though unrecorded immune exposures were likely. Comments on this clone: The antigen is unknown.

The V gene end was trimmed by 1 base and the J gene end by 5 bases; junction bases not matched to a gene: 8. The CDR3 is 17 amino acids. The germline V gene encodes CDR1 MGHRA and CDR2 YSYEKL. This chain uses TRBV4-1 with TRBJ1-6; 7 nucleotides agree with TRBD1. The sequencing sample was made of PBMCs. The sequence was collected from a man between 50 and 59 years old in good health and CMV-seronegative. CDR3 region: CASSQGGGTGDNSPLHF. The CDR3 bases are TGCGCCAGCAGCCAAGGAGGGGGCACAGGGGATAATTCACCCCTCCACTTT.